The 9 T cell receptor beta chains in this list originate from one sample, sequenced in a study of CD8+ T cells in alopecia areata (dated by TCRdb to the late 2010s). Library generation was performed with the immunoSEQ multiplex PCR assay. RNA was extracted from all samples and reverse transcribed into cDNA, which served as template for TCR sequencing. Imported from immuneACCESS, the table was reduced by TCRdb to in-frame sequences with V and J called. These copies leave out some clones; in studies compared against another copy, an unresolved V gene accounts for under half, and the cause of the remainder is not known. Within this sample are 100,000 to 150,000 clones, with 35% to 40% of them counted one time only. The ten largest clones add up to 3% to 3.5% of the sample. Sequenced input: CD4+ T cells sorted from blood. Receptors originate from a human donor with alopecia areata.

The chain couples TRBV23-1 to TRBJ2-7; tentatively, D is TRBD1 (6 bases). TRBV23-1 is flagged as an ORF with uncertain function. This CDR3 has 15 amino acids. Trimming pared 6 bases from V and 0 bases from J, leaving 15 bases between. This chain's CDR3 is CASSLGTHFSYEQYF. DNA of the CDR3: TGCGCCAGCAGCCTAGGGACACACTTCTCCTACGAGCAGTACTTC.

This clone was seen more than once but under ten times. J is TRBJ2-4 and V is TRBV4-1, with 8 bases lining up with TRBD2. Germline-derived CDR1 and CDR2 are MGHRA and YSYEKL. Losses at the gene ends were 4 bases for V and 5 bases for J; bases not matched to a gene: 16. The CDR3 contains 18 residues. The CDR3 region is CASSPAPGGRNIQNIQYF. CDR3 nucleotides: TGCGCCAGCAGCCCGGCCCCTGGCGGGAGGAATATCCAAAACATTCAGTACTTC.

CDR3 sequence (DNA): TGTGCCAGCAGCCAAGCAATAGACCCGGTATTCTCGTACTTC. Protein sequence: CASSQAIDPVFSYF. This sequence joins TRBV4-2 and TRBJ2-4; D uncertain. The germline gives CDR1 LGHNA, CDR2 YNFKEQ. The CDR3 is 14 amino acids. The V end was cut by 1 base, the J end by 15 bases, with 19 bases between.

Comment on this clone: The identical CDR3 is also encoded by other nucleotide sequences in the sample. V and J are TRBV5-1 and TRBJ2-3; possibly TRBD2 for D (6 bases). Trimming cost V 0 bases and J 5 bases, with 10 bases left between them. Germline CDR1 SGHRS, CDR2 YFSETQ. The CDR3 runs to 14 residues. The DNA for the CDR3 is TGCGCCAGCAGCTTGGGGCAGGGAGGAGATACGCAGTATTTT. It encodes CASSLGQGGDTQYF.

This clone was counted a few times. The J gene is TRBJ2-1, the V gene TRBV20-1, with D uncertain. The CDR3 consists of 11 residues. The germline V and J ends were trimmed by 5 bases and 7 bases, with 9 bases remaining between them. The germline gives CDR1 DFQATT, CDR2 SNEGSKA (reference sequence). CDR3 region: CSAGRANEQFF. The CDR3 DNA sequence: TGCAGTGCTGGCCGGGCGAATGAGCAGTTCTTC.

This clone was found a few times. This chain connects TRBV29-1 to TRBJ2-3; D call uncertain. The CDR3 extends over 15 amino acids. The germline V gene has CDR1 SQVTM and CDR2 ANQGSEA. Trimming shortened V by 2 bases and J by 0 bases, and 12 bases separated the two germline ends. CDR3 region: CSVERAVPSTDTQYF. The CDR3 DNA reads as TGCAGCGTTGAACGAGCAGTGCCTAGCACAGATACGCAGTATTTT.

The table lists this clone with a few counts. The CDR3, as DNA: TGCAGCGTTGGGTCAATGGCGAATGAAAAACTGTTTTTT. Residues: CSVGSMANEKLFF. The chain links TRBV29-1 to TRBJ1-4; D uncertain. V lost 4 bases and J 5 bases, leaving 11 bases between the germline ends. Germline-derived CDR1 and CDR2 are SQVTM and ANQGSEA. The CDR3 has 13 residues.

V and J are TRBV29-1 and TRBJ2-1; 9 nucleotides agree with TRBD1. The CDR3 is 15 amino acids. The germline CDR1 and CDR2 sequences are SQVTM and ANQGSEA. Germline trimming cut 6 bases from V and 4 bases from J; bases unmatched to any gene: 10. This CDR3 reads CSVATGTGTYNEQFF. CDR3 bases: TGCAGCGTGGCAACCGGGACAGGGACGTACAATGAGCAGTTCTTC.

This clone was counted a few times. The chain is built from TRBV29-1 and TRBJ2-7, with 7 bases lining up with TRBD1. The CDR3 is 14 amino acids. Germline V gene sequence: CDR1 SQVTM, CDR2 ANQGSEA. Trimming removed 4 bases from V and 7 bases from J; junction bases left unmatched: 13. CDR3 in DNA: TGCAGCGTTGTAGGGACAGACCCTTGGGGAGAGCAGTACTTC. Protein: CSVVGTDPWGEQYF.